This T cell receptor beta chain derives from a study of cytomegalovirus exposure and HLA in healthy donors. Generated by immunoSEQ multiplex PCR, the TCRdb table keeps only in-frame clones and is missing some. The table has 150,000 to 200,000 clones, 86% seen once. V lost 3 bases, J lost 9 bases, and 9 bases stayed unmatched. Germline V gene sequence: CDR1 SGHTA, CDR2 FQGTGA. This CDR3 contains 16 residues. Specimen: PBMCs. The genes are TRBV7-3 and TRBJ2-1; TRBD2 matches 12 bases. This receptor was obtained from a woman aged 18-29 years in good health and CMV-seronegative. The CDR3 coding sequence is TGTGCCAGCAGCTTCCGGACTAGCGGGACCCTCGGTGAGCAGTTCTTC. Translating it yields CASSFRTSGTLGEQFF.